This entry lists 26 T cell receptor beta chains sequenced from one sample in a study of cytomegalovirus exposure and HLA in healthy donors. PCR amplification relied on 60 Vbeta primers (plus 13 Jbeta primers). Method: immunoSEQ multiplex PCR; TCRdb's copy keeps in-frame clones and lacks some. This table holds about 220,000 clones, approximately 70% found once. The sample comprised PBMCs. Source of these receptors: a woman in her twenties or thirties in good health and CMV-seronegative.

V gene TRBV30 combines with J gene TRBJ1-3; D is unresolved. CDR3 length equals 14 residues. V was shortened by 3 bases and J by 0 bases, with 9 bases between the two germline ends. The V gene's germline CDR1 is GTSNPN and CDR2 SVGIG (reference sequence). As DNA, the CDR3 is TGTGCCTGGAGCCAACGGTCCTCTGGAAACACCATATATTTT. Its protein is CAWSQRSSGNTIYF.

This clone was observed a few times. The chain joins TRBV11-3 to TRBJ2-7; TRBD2 matches at 14 bases. Germline assignment: CDR1 SGHNT and CDR2 YENEEA. The junction had 3 bases not matched to a gene; V was cut back by 4 bases and J by 7 bases. The CDR3 spans 14 residues. This CDR3 is CASSYGTSGGEQYF. The CDR3 DNA sequence: TGTGCCAGCAGCTACGGGACTAGCGGGGGTGAGCAGTACTTC. Together with reference TRBV11-3 and TRBJ2-7, the CDR3 gives the full variable domain: EAGVVQSPRYKIIEKKQPVAFWCNPISGHNTLYWYLQNLGQGPELLIRYENEEAVDDSQLPKDRFSAERLKGVDSTLKIQPAELGDSAVYLCASSYGTSGGEQYFGPGTRLTVT.

This clone was seen a few times. The gene calls are TRBV19 and TRBJ1-4, with D possibly being TRBD1 (5 bases). The germline V and J ends were trimmed by 4 bases and 7 bases, with 10 bases remaining between them. This CDR3 spans 13 amino acids. CDR1 is LNHDA, CDR2 SQIVND, per germline (reference sequence). The CDR3 region is CASSNRNGEKLFF. For the CDR3, the DNA is TGTGCCAGTAGTAACAGGAATGGTGAAAAACTGTTTTTT.

Points on this clone: A read error may account for a junction end that differs from germline. The chain links TRBV7-7 to TRBJ2-1, with 13 positions matching TRBD2. This CDR3 is built from 16 residues. CDR1 is SSHAT and CDR2 is FNYEAQ in the germline V gene (reference sequence). Here the CDR3 reads CASSLAGTSGINEQFF. CDR3 DNA: TGTGCTAGCAGCTTAGCAGGGACTAGCGGGATCAATGAGCAGTTCTTC.

This clone was counted a few times. The chain employs TRBV4-2 and TRBJ2-3; the match to TRBD2 covers 10 bases. Germline CDR1 LGHNA, CDR2 YNFKEQ. Germline trimming cut 0 bases from V and 1 base from J; bases unmatched to any gene: 1. The CDR3 covers 16 residues. The CDR3 loop reads CASSQDLAGGTDTQYF. Here the CDR3 DNA reads TGTGCCAGCAGCCAAGATCTAGCGGGAGGCACAGATACGCAGTATTTT.

The chain's CDR3 is CASSYLRGTEAFF. The CDR3 DNA follows: TGTGCCAGCAGTTACCTCCGGGGCACTGAAGCTTTCTTT. V gene TRBV6-6 combines with J gene TRBJ1-1; no clear D gene. The CDR3 sequence is 13 residues long. Trimming left V 2 bases short and J 4 bases short, with 8 bases between. Germline assignment: CDR1 MNHNY and CDR2 SVGAGI (reference sequence).

J is TRBJ2-3 and V is TRBV6-4; 13 positions match TRBD2. The length of the CDR3 is 16 residues. The J segment lost 6 bases and the V segment lost 5 bases, leaving 8 bases of the junction unmatched. Germline CDR1 is MRHNA and CDR2 is SNTAGT. CDR3 nucleotides: TGTGCCAGCAGTCTTTCGACTAGCGGGGGGTCGGATACGCAGTATTTT. Amino acids: CASSLSTSGGSDTQYF.

The gene calls are TRBV7-2 and TRBJ2-6; 7 bases map to TRBD1. Trimming cost V 6 bases and J 0 bases; bases outside gene matches: 2. The CDR3 contains 15 residues. Germline values: CDR1 SGHTA, CDR2 FQGNSA. The CDR3 protein is CASRDRVSGANVLTF. The CDR3 nucleotides are TGTGCCAGCAGAGACAGGGTCTCTGGGGCCAACGTCCTGACTTTC.

This rearrangement joins TRBV30 to TRBJ1-1; 7 nucleotides agree with TRBD1. The CDR3 is 15 residues long. The germline V gene encodes CDR1 GTSNPN and CDR2 SVGIG (reference sequence). V lost 2 bases and J lost 3; bases outside the gene matches: 9. DNA for the CDR3: TGTGCCTGGAGTCGACTTTACGACAGGGACACTGAAGCTTTCTTT. Its protein product is CAWSRLYDRDTEAFF.

V is TRBV7-9 and J is TRBJ2-1, with D hard to call. The CDR3 runs 13 residues. With 1 base removed from V and 7 bases from J, the gap between germline ends came to 8 bases. Germline CDR1 reads SEHNR; CDR2 reads FQNEAQ (reference sequence). The CDR3 bases are TGTGCCAGCAGCTTAGGGGTAGCTAATGAGCAGTTCTTC. Amino acids: CASSLGVANEQFF.

This clone has only one observation. This chain joins TRBV29-1 and TRBJ1-4, with a possible D match to TRBD1 (6 bases). The CDR3 spans 13 residues. Deletions cut 1 base from V and 11 bases from J, with 14 bases between. Germline V gene lookup returns CDR1 SQVTM and CDR2 ANQGSEA. The CDR3 coding sequence is TGCAGCGTTGAAGGGGGGGCAGCGGGGAAACTGTTTTTT. Amino acid sequence: CSVEGGAAGKLFF. Full variable domain (missing parts from reference TRBV29-1 and TRBJ1-4): SAVISQKPSRDICQRGTSLTIQCQVDSQVTMMFWYRQQPGQSLTLIATANQGSEATYESGFVIDKFPISRPNLTFSTLTVSNMSPEDSSIYLCSVEGGAAGKLFFGSGTQLSVL.

The rearrangement links TRBV6-6 to TRBJ1-1; 10 nucleotides line up with TRBD1. The ends lost 0 bases at V and 1 base at J; junction bases unmatched: 2. This CDR3 is built from 16 residues. From germline, CDR1 is MNHNY and CDR2 SVGAGI (reference sequence). Here the CDR3 reads CASSYSTGGENTEAFF. The CDR3 bases are TGTGCCAGCAGTTACTCGACAGGGGGCGAGAACACTGAAGCTTTCTTT.

The J gene is TRBJ2-3, the V gene TRBV7-2; TRBD2 is a possible D gene (5 bases). Trimming took 6 bases from V and 0 from J, leaving 13 bases between them. From germline, CDR1 is SGHTA and CDR2 FQGNSA. The CDR3 is made up of 15 amino acids. CDR3 residues: CASRIGLASTDTQYF. In DNA form, the CDR3 reads TGTGCCAGCAGGATAGGACTGGCTAGCACAGATACGCAGTATTTT. Drawing the rest from reference TRBV7-2 and TRBJ2-3, the complete variable domain is GAGVSQSPSNKVTEKGKDVELRCDPISGHTALYWYRQSLGQGLEFLIYFQGNSAPDKSGLPSDRFSAERTGGSVSTLTIQRTQQEDSAVYLCASRIGLASTDTQYFGPGTRLTVL.

V is TRBV7-9 and J is TRBJ1-1; D is perhaps TRBD1 (5 bases). The CDR3 has 14 residues. Trimming removed 3 bases from V and 3 bases from J, with 11 bases in between. Germline V lookup: CDR1 SEHNR, CDR2 FQNEAQ (reference sequence). The CDR3 nucleotides read TGTGCCAGCAGCTTGTGGAGGGGAGACACTGAAGCTTTCTTT. Translated, it gives CASSLWRGDTEAFF.

The gene calls are TRBV7-9 and TRBJ1-1; unclear D gene. This CDR3 is built from 15 residues. Trimming cost V 2 bases and J 1 base, with 11 bases left between them. Germline CDR1 and CDR2: SEHNR and FQNEAQ (reference sequence). CDR3 loop: CASSLSYAENTEAFF. CDR3 coding DNA: TGTGCCAGCAGCTTATCTTACGCGGAGAACACTGAAGCTTTCTTT.

This clone was counted a few times. This chain links TRBV11-3 with TRBJ1-4; TRBD1 agrees at 8 bases. Trimming cost V 3 bases and J 3 bases; bases outside gene matches: 3. This CDR3 spans 15 amino acids. CDR1 is SGHNT, CDR2 YENEEA, per germline. The CDR3 here is CASSLGQVANEKLFF. The CDR3 coding sequence is TGTGCCAGCAGCTTGGGACAGGTTGCTAATGAAAAACTGTTTTTT. The full variable domain, in which reference TRBV11-3 and TRBJ1-4 provide the parts outside the CDR3, is EAGVVQSPRYKIIEKKQPVAFWCNPISGHNTLYWYLQNLGQGPELLIRYENEEAVDDSQLPKDRFSAERLKGVDSTLKIQPAELGDSAVYLCASSLGQVANEKLFFGSGTQLSVL.

The rearrangement joins TRBV11-2 to TRBJ1-1; D is uncertain. The CDR3 loop spans 14 amino acids. Trimming took off 2 bases at V and 3 bases at J, with 10 bases between the two ends. The germline CDR1 and CDR2 sequences are SGHAT and FQNNGV. Written as DNA, the CDR3 is TGTGCCAGCAGCTTAAGGAGCGGGGACACTGAAGCTTTCTTT. Protein: CASSLRSGDTEAFF.

The rearrangement uses TRBV11-3 and TRBJ1-4, with D possibly matching TRBD1 (6 bases). The CDR3 is 16 residues long. With 5 bases removed from V and 6 bases from J, the gap between germline ends came to 19 bases. Germline assignment: CDR1 SGHNT and CDR2 YENEEA. DNA for the CDR3: TGTGCCAGCAGCGACGATAGGGGGACCGGGCATGAAAAACTGTTTTTT. Protein: CASSDDRGTGHEKLFF.

The V gene is TRBV11-1, the J gene TRBJ1-1; perhaps TRBD1 as D (6 bases). The CDR3 sequence is 13 residues long. Germline lookup yields CDR1 SGHAT and CDR2 FQDESV (reference sequence). The V gene lost 3 bases and the J gene lost 4 bases, with 9 bases spanning the gap. The CDR3 reads CASSLQGSTEAFF. DNA of the CDR3: TGTGCCAGCAGCTTGCAGGGGTCCACTGAAGCTTTCTTT. Looking up the rest from reference TRBV11-1 and TRBJ1-1 gives the full variable domain: EAEVAQSPRYKITEKSQAVAFWCDPISGHATLYWYRQILGQGPELLVQFQDESVVDDSQLPKDRFSAERLKGVDSTLKIQPAELGDSAMYLCASSLQGSTEAFFGQGTRLTVV.

This clone was observed a single time. The chain combines TRBV30 with TRBJ2-6; TRBD1 aligns across 8 bases. Trimming cost V 0 bases and J 2 bases; bases outside gene matches: 15. This CDR3 is 20 amino acids long. Per the germline V gene, CDR1 is GTSNPN and CDR2 is SVGIG (reference sequence). As DNA, the CDR3 is TGTGCCTGGAGTGTAAATTGGGCAGGGGGCCCTCCGGCTGGGGCCAACGTCCTGACTTTC. Its protein product is CAWSVNWAGGPPAGANVLTF.

The chain links TRBV19 to TRBJ2-1, with TRBD2 matching over 10 bases. Germline V gene lookup returns CDR1 LNHDA and CDR2 SQIVND (reference sequence). The CDR3 extends over 17 amino acids. V was pared by 5 bases and J by 0 bases, with 7 bases of the junction left unmatched. For the CDR3, the DNA is TGTGCCAGTAGTCCCACTAGCGGGATTGACTCCTACAATGAGCAGTTCTTC. Translation: CASSPTSGIDSYNEQFF. Full variable domain (outside the CDR3, taken from reference TRBV19 and TRBJ2-1): DGGITQSPKYLFRKEGQNVTLSCEQNLNHDAMYWYRQDPGQGLRLIYYSQIVNDFQKGDIAEGYSVSREKKESFPLTVTSAQKNPTAFYLCASSPTSGIDSYNEQFFGPGTRLTVL.

This rearrangement joins TRBV19 to TRBJ2-1; 9 bases line up with TRBD2. The CDR3 length is 15 residues. The J segment lost 10 bases and the V segment lost 7 bases, leaving 14 bases of the junction unmatched. Germline V gene sequence: CDR1 LNHDA, CDR2 SQIVND (reference sequence). The CDR3 sequence is CASTLGVAGATEQFF. CDR3 DNA sequence: TGTGCCAGTACCCTTGGGGTAGCGGGAGCCACGGAGCAGTTCTTC.

V and J are TRBV2 and TRBJ1-2; D gene uncertain. The CDR3 is 14 amino acids. Per germline, CDR1 SNHLY and CDR2 FYNNEI. V was shortened by 3 bases and J by 3 bases, with 11 bases between the two germline ends. DNA of the CDR3: TGTGCCAGCAGTGACGAACAGCTTTACTATGGCTACACCTTC. Translating gives CASSDEQLYYGYTF. Together with reference TRBV2 and TRBJ1-2, the CDR3 gives the full variable domain: EPEVTQTPSHQVTQMGQEVILRCVPISNHLYFYWYRQILGQKVEFLVSFYNNEISEKSEIFDDQFSVERPDGSNFTLKIRSTKLEDSAMYFCASSDEQLYYGYTFGSGTRLTVV.

A few counts support this clone. The rearrangement links TRBV2 to TRBJ2-5; 10 bases agree with TRBD2. The germline gives CDR1 SNHLY, CDR2 FYNNEI. The J segment lost 5 bases and the V segment lost 4 bases, leaving 4 bases of the junction unmatched. This CDR3 is 14 amino acids long. The CDR3 DNA is TGTGCCAGCAGTGTCAGCGGGGGGGGTGAGACCCAGTACTTC. As protein: CASSVSGGGETQYF. Supplemented by reference TRBV2 and TRBJ2-5, the full variable domain reads EPEVTQTPSHQVTQMGQEVILRCVPISNHLYFYWYRQILGQKVEFLVSFYNNEISEKSEIFDDQFSVERPDGSNFTLKIRSTKLEDSAMYFCASSVSGGGETQYFGPGTRLLVL.

The V and J genes are TRBV5-1 and TRBJ1-4, with 10 bases matching TRBD1. The CDR3 length is 15 residues. V gave up 2 bases and J gave up 6 bases; unmatched junction bases: 4. Germline CDR1 SGHRS, CDR2 YFSETQ. The CDR3 reads CASSFRDRGYEKLFF. The DNA for the CDR3 is TGCGCCAGCAGCTTTCGGGACAGGGGTTATGAAAAACTGTTTTTT.

This clone came up once. The genes are TRBV27 and TRBJ2-7; 7 bases map to TRBD1. The CDR3 is 13 amino acids. The trim removed 2 bases at V and 6 bases at J, leaving 4 bases unmatched. CDR1 is MNHEY, CDR2 SMNVEV, per germline (reference sequence). CDR3 coding DNA: TGTGCCAGCAGTTTAGAAGGGGGCCCCGAGCAGTACTTC. Protein sequence: CASSLEGGPEQYF.